The 22 T cell receptor beta chains below come from one sample, sequenced in a study of T cell repertoires in cytomegalovirus infection. The antigens these receptors bind are not known. TCRdb recomputed calls from the reads with MiXCR, one row per CDR3 protein. Of more than 30,000 distinct CDR3 sequences listed, about 50% are singletons. Here the sequenced sample was CD8+ T cells from cultured PBMCs, taken from culture after CMV antigen stimulation. These receptors were collected from a human donor in good health (CMV status not recorded). Some clones in this sample may be carry-over from other donors' samples.

In this sample, this clonotype turned up many times. CDR3 region: CASSLARSVRADIYSNQPQHF. CDR3 DNA sequence: TGTGCCAGCAGCTTAGCGAGGTCGGTTAGGGCGGATATATATAGCAATCAGCCCCAGCATTTT. This sequence joins TRBV7-8 and TRBJ1-5, with no clear D. The V gene's germline CDR1 is SGHVS and CDR2 FQNEAQ. V gave up 0 bases and J gave up 0 bases, with 24 bases separating them. The CDR3 totals 21 residues.

Points on this clonotype: Relative to the germline gene, one junction end is altered; a read error may explain this. This sequence joins TRBV4-1 and TRBJ2-1, with 7 bases matching TRBD2. Looked up from germline, CDR1 is MGHRA and CDR2 is YSYEKL. The CDR3 is 15 residues long. CDR3 region: CASSPPGLLYNEQFF. CDR3 nucleotides: TGTGCCAGCAGCCCCCCGGGACTACTCTACAATGAGCAGTTCTTC.

This clonotype has a count of ten or more. V gene TRBV20-1 combines with J gene TRBJ1-2; no firm D call. The V and J ends lost 5 bases and 2 bases respectively, with 18 bases between them. This CDR3 has 15 residues. CDR1 is DFQATT, CDR2 SNEGSKA, per germline (reference sequence). CDR3 residues: CSAVRRTLLNYGYTF. The CDR3 region has the DNA TGCAGTGCTGTCCGCAGGACCCTTTTAAACTATGGCTACACCTTC.

The V call is TRBV12-3 or TRBV12-4, the J call TRBJ1-2, with D unresolved. This CDR3 comprises 13 residues. V lost 4 bases to trimming and J lost 9 bases, with 15 bases between them. CDR3 sequence (DNA): TGTGCCAGCAGTTGGAGCAGTTCGTCGAGCTACACCTTC. Protein product: CASSWSSSSSYTF.

This CDR3 reads CASSLTEDRSYADTDTQYF. The DNA of the CDR3 is TGTGCCAGCAGCCTCACCGAGGACAGGTCTTACGCAGACACAGATACGCAGTATTTT. The chain links TRBV7-6 to TRBJ2-3; TRBD1 matches at 7 bases. J was trimmed by 2 bases and V by 5 bases; bases with no gene match: 19. Germline lookup yields CDR1 SGHVS and CDR2 FNYEAQ. The CDR3 consists of 19 residues.

The V and J genes are TRBV7-9 and TRBJ1-1; D ambiguous. V gave up 4 bases and J gave up 4 bases, with 19 bases separating them. Germline assignment: CDR1 SEHNR and CDR2 FQNEAQ (reference sequence). The length of the CDR3 is 16 residues. This chain's CDR3 is CASSSTRRQVGTEAFF. Written as DNA, the CDR3 is TGTGCCAGCAGCTCAACCAGGAGGCAGGTTGGCACTGAAGCTTTCTTT.

This clonotype was seen more than once but under ten times. The chain recombines TRBV6-1 with TRBJ2-7; TRBD2 aligns across 9 bases. The V and J ends lost 6 bases and 6 bases, in that order; junction bases with no gene match: 21. This CDR3 has 18 residues. Germline values: CDR1 MNHNS, CDR2 SASEGT. CDR3 residues: CASSQQVVAGVSPTEQYF. For the CDR3, the DNA is TGTGCCAGCAGCCAACAGGTGGTAGCGGGAGTTTCCCCTACCGAGCAGTACTTC.

The V and J genes are TRBV7-8 and TRBJ1-6; D is uncertain. Trimming pared 1 base from V and 2 bases from J, leaving 12 bases between. This CDR3 spans 17 amino acids. Germline CDR1 and CDR2: SGHVS and FQNEAQ. The CDR3 reads CASSLGTGMTYNSPLHF. In DNA form, the CDR3 reads TGTGCCAGCAGCTTAGGTACCGGGATGACCTATAATTCACCCCTCCACTTT.

The chain couples TRBV7-1 to TRBJ1-1; D is uncertain. TRBV7-1 is noted as an ORF with a role that remains uncertain. The CDR3 loop spans 10 amino acids. Trimming took 8 bases from V and 11 from J, leaving 12 bases between them. The CDR3 DNA is TGTGCCAGCCCGGACCGATGGGCTTTCTTT. It yields the protein CASPDRWAFF.

In its sample, this clonotype was seen a few times. This chain links TRBV12-3 or TRBV12-4 with TRBJ1-2; maybe TRBD1 (5 bases). This CDR3 is 16 amino acids long. V gave up 5 bases and J gave up 0 bases, with 16 bases separating them. This CDR3 reads CASSPGLGKANYGYTF. Here the CDR3 DNA reads TGTGCCAGCAGTCCAGGGCTGGGAAAAGCTAACTATGGCTACACCTTC.

The rearrangement links TRBV9 to TRBJ2-7, with TRBD1 matching over 9 bases. The CDR3 runs to 13 residues. Trimming at V came to 3 bases and at J to 5 bases, leaving 3 bases not matched to a gene. The germline CDR1 and CDR2 sequences are SGDLS and YYNGEE. DNA of the CDR3: TGTGCCAGCAGCGGGACAGGGGACAACGAGCAGTACTTC. Its protein product is CASSGTGDNEQYF.

The chain combines TRBV11-2 with TRBJ2-7; D ambiguous. Looked up from germline, CDR1 is SGHAT and CDR2 is FQNNGV. V was pared by 0 bases and J by 4 bases, with 7 bases between. The CDR3 spans 13 residues. The DNA for the CDR3 is TGTGCCAGCAGCTTAGAACTGGGATACGAGCAGTACTTC. It specifies CASSLELGYEQYF.

The chain has TRBV7-2 and TRBJ1-2; D gene unclear. Germline V gene sequence: CDR1 SGHTA, CDR2 FQGNSA. The CDR3 totals 13 residues. The V and J ends lost 1 base and 8 bases respectively, with 11 bases between them. The CDR3 DNA reads TGTGCCAGCAGCTTAGGCGCCCGACGGGGCTACACCTTC. Translating gives CASSLGARRGYTF.

The gene calls are TRBV7-9 and TRBJ2-2, with unresolved D. The CDR3 runs 14 residues. Per germline, CDR1 SEHNR and CDR2 FQNEAQ (reference sequence). Trimming cost V 4 bases and J 6 bases, with 12 bases left between them. The CDR3 DNA is TGTGCCAGCAGCTCTCACTCATTATCCGGGGAGCTGTTTTTT. It specifies CASSSHSLSGELFF.

The chain has TRBV7-8 and TRBJ2-7; 7 positions match TRBD1. The trim removed 5 bases at V and 9 bases at J, leaving 13 bases unmatched. CDR1 SGHVS and CDR2 FQNEAQ come from the germline V gene. CDR3 size: 14 residues. The CDR3 spells CASSLPTGTVGQYF. Written as DNA, the CDR3 is TGTGCCAGCAGCCTTCCTACCGGGACAGTCGGGCAGTACTTC.

The V and J genes are TRBV27 and TRBJ2-7, with 7 bases fitting TRBD1. In germline, CDR1 is MNHEY, CDR2 SMNVEV (reference sequence). With 0 bases clipped from V and 0 bases from J, the junction kept 5 bases outside the gene matches. CDR3 size: 16 residues. CDR3 coding DNA: TGTGCCAGCAGTTTATCTACTCCAGGGGGCTCCTACGAGCAGTACTTC. Its translation is CASSLSTPGGSYEQYF.

The chain recombines TRBV28 with TRBJ1-5; D remains ambiguous. The V end was cut by 6 bases, the J end by 6 bases, with 15 bases between. This CDR3 is 14 amino acids long. Germline V CDR1 and CDR2: MDHEN, SYDVKM. The CDR3 protein is CASSPYRGSQPQHF. CDR3 nucleotide sequence: TGTGCCAGCAGCCCCTACCGGGGAAGTCAGCCCCAGCATTTT.

Written as DNA, the CDR3 is TGTGCCAGCAAAGGGGGACAGGGGGCTAGTGAGCAGTTCTTC. Translated: CASKGGQGASEQFF. The V gene is TRBV27, the J gene TRBJ2-1, with TRBD1 matching over 12 bases. V dropped 7 bases and J dropped 9; count of bases not matched to a gene: 7. Germline CDR1 and CDR2: MNHEY and SMNVEV (reference sequence). The CDR3 totals 14 residues.

To note about this clonotype: The junction does not match germline at one end; this may be a read error. The chain uses TRBV5-3 and TRBJ2-7; 14 bases line up with TRBD2. TRBV5-3 is recorded as an ORF, its role being uncertain. The CDR3 covers 19 residues. For the CDR3, the DNA is TGTGCCAGCAGCTTGGTACCTGGGACTAGCGGGAGTCTTCTCTACGAGCAGTACTTC. Its protein is CASSLVPGTSGSLLYEQYF.

This clonotype showed up many times. This chain uses TRBV7-8 with TRBJ2-4, with 10 bases aligning to TRBD1. J lost 7 bases, V lost 6 bases, and 3 bases had no gene match. CDR1 and CDR2 (germline): SGHVS, FQNEAQ. CDR3 length: 13 amino acids. For the CDR3, the DNA is TGTGCCAGCAGTAGACAGGGGGCCAACATTCAGTACTTC. This gives the protein CASSRQGANIQYF.

The chain couples TRBV2 to TRBJ2-1; possible D gene TRBD2, 6 bases. CDR1 and CDR2 from the germline V gene are SNHLY and FYNNEI. The CDR3 has 13 residues. Trimming left V 8 bases short and J 6 bases short, with 14 bases between. CDR3 in amino acids: CASSLPEGNEQFF. The CDR3 bases are TGTGCCAGCTCCCTCCCGGAGGGCAATGAGCAGTTCTTC. Combining the CDR3 with reference TRBV2 and TRBJ2-1 gives the whole variable domain EPEVTQTPSHQVTQMGQEVILRCVPISNHLYFYWYRQILGQKVEFLVSFYNNEISEKSEIFDDQFSVERPDGSNFTLKIRSTKLEDSAMYFCASSLPEGNEQFFGPGTRLTVL.

The genes are TRBV7-2 and TRBJ2-7, with 7 bases lining up with TRBD1. After removal of 5 bases from V and 2 bases from J, the junction contained 3 bases not matched to a gene. Germline lookup yields CDR1 SGHTA and CDR2 FQGNSA. The length of the CDR3 is 13 residues. This chain's CDR3 is CASSQTGTYEQYF. CDR3 DNA sequence: TGTGCCAGCAGCCAGACAGGGACCTACGAGCAGTACTTC.